This is a list of T cell receptor beta chains from one sample in a study of T cells in Graves' hyperthyroidism and ophthalmopathy. Each CDR3 protein gets one entry after TCRdb re-called the multiplex PCR reads with MiXCR. The sample yields fewer than 750,000 distinct CDR3 sequences, about 15% seen once. The sample was blood. These receptors all come from a woman aged 40 to 50 with Graves' ophthalmopathy. The CDR3 runs from the conserved cysteine through the conserved F or W. D genes are given only for firm matches. Size values are once, few and many counts, or a class for expanded clones, and some rows have none.

size	V	J	length	D	CDR3	DNA
few	TRBV4-2	TRBJ2-5	13	-	CASSQTSFETQYF	TGTGCCAGCAGCCAGACTAGTTTCGAGACCCAGTACTTC
-	TRBV4-3	TRBJ1-2	14	-	CASSPNHGGLLYTF	TGCGCCAGCAGCCCAAATCACGGCGGCCTTTTATACACCTTC
-	TRBV6-1	TRBJ2-3	16	TRBD2	CASSVAPSGSKDTQYF	TGTGCCAGCAGTGTAGCCCCGAGCGGGAGTAAAGATACGCAGTATTTT
-	TRBV9	TRBJ2-7	15	-	CASSSGTLAIDEQYF	TGTGCCAGCAGCTCCGGGACTTTAGCGATCGACGAGCAGTACTTC
-	TRBV20-1	TRBJ2-7	15	-	CSARDFVRSSYEQYF	TGCAGTGCTAGAGATTTTGTCCGTAGCTCCTACGAGCAGTACTTC
many	TRBV2	TRBJ2-2	11	-	CASTGAGELFF	TGTGCCAGCACCGGCGCCGGGGAGCTGTTTTTT
-	TRBV7-9	TRBJ1-1	15	TRBD1	CASSPQGQGRAEAFF	TGTGCCAGCAGCCCCCAAGGACAGGGACGTGCTGAAGCTTTCTTT
many	TRBV12-3/TRBV12-4	TRBJ2-2	13	-	CAGAGTKTGELFF	TGTGCCGGCGCGGGGACGAAAACCGGGGAGCTGTTTTTT
many	TRBV10-3	TRBJ1-2	13	-	CAISQGFDYGYTF	TGTGCCATCAGTCAGGGGTTCGACTATGGCTACACCTTC
many	TRBV4-1	TRBJ1-1	16	-	CASSQGGRGGNTEAFF	TGCGCCAGCAGCCAAGGGGGGCGGGGCGGCAACACTGAAGCTTTCTTT
-	TRBV20-1	TRBJ2-7	16	TRBD2	CSARGTSGRSSYEQYF	TGCAGTGCTAGAGGGACTAGCGGGAGATCGTCTTACGAGCAGTACTTC
many	TRBV29-1	TRBJ1-1	12	-	CSADGGGTEAFF	TGCAGCGCCGACGGGGGGGGTACTGAAGCTTTCTTT
many	TRBV19	TRBJ1-5	13	-	CASSMGLDQPQHF	TGTGCCAGTAGTATGGGCCTGGATCAGCCCCAGCATTTT
-	TRBV19	TRBJ2-7	15	TRBD1	CASSGAGTGSHEQYF	TGTGCCAGTAGTGGAGCCGGGACAGGGTCCCACGAGCAGTACTTC
many	TRBV12-3/TRBV12-4	TRBJ1-5	16	-	CASSPVIRGSNQPQHF	TGTGCCAGCAGTCCGGTTATCCGAGGGAGCAATCAGCCCCAGCATTTT
many	TRBV11-1	TRBJ2-7	16	-	CASSLSGSKRTYEQYF	TGTGCCAGCAGCTTATCTGGGTCCAAGAGGACTTACGAGCAGTACTTC
many	TRBV2	TRBJ1-5	16	-	CASNLQGPESNQPQHF	TGTGCCAGCAACCTGCAGGGCCCAGAGAGCAATCAGCCCCAGCATTTT
few	TRBV19	TRBJ2-7	15	TRBD1	CASSITGQGGNEQYF	TGTGCCAGTAGTATAACGGGACAGGGAGGGAACGAGCAGTACTTC
many	TRBV12-3/TRBV12-4	TRBJ2-5	16	-	CASSPISGWGQETQYF	TGTGCCAGCAGCCCCATTAGCGGTTGGGGCCAAGAGACCCAGTACTTC
many	TRBV19	TRBJ1-1	13	-	CASSNTLNTEAFF	TGTGCCAGTAGTAACACACTGAACACTGAAGCTTTCTTT
many	TRBV12-5	TRBJ1-2	12	-	CASALEGRGYTF	TGTGCTAGTGCCCTGGAGGGGAGAGGCTACACCTTC
-	TRBV4-1	TRBJ1-1	15	-	CASSHSTGMNTEAFF	TGCGCCAGCAGCCACAGCACAGGGATGAACACTGAAGCTTTCTTT
-	TRBV7-2	TRBJ2-7	14	TRBD2	CASSSLAGVAEQYF	TGTGCCAGCAGCTCCCTAGCGGGAGTGGCCGAGCAGTACTTC
many	TRBV20-1	TRBJ2-7	12	-	CSAIRGPYEQYF	TGCAGTGCTATCCGCGGCCCCTACGAGCAGTACTTC
few	TRBV4-2	TRBJ2-7	14	-	CASSQGYGPYEQYF	TGTGCCAGCAGCCAGGGTTACGGTCCCTACGAGCAGTACTTC
many	TRBV28	TRBJ1-1	13	-	CASSYVRGLDAFF	TGTGCCAGCAGTTACGTCAGGGGCCTAGACGCTTTCTTT